Listed below are T cell receptor beta chains from one sample, sequenced in a study of cytomegalovirus exposure and HLA in healthy donors. The table came from immunoSEQ multiplex PCR; TCRdb's copy has only in-frame clones and leaves some out. This table has about 89,000 clones, around 71% appearing once. The sequenced sample was PBMCs. The receptors come from a man aged 25-40 years in good health and CMV-seronegative. Each CDR3 is given with its conserved first and last residue. D genes are given only for firm matches. Size is omitted from some rows. Given values are once, few, many or a class for expanded clones.

TGTGCCAGCAGTTCTGCCCTTCTAAATTCTGGACTGCGATCCTACGAGCAGTACTTC	CASSSALLNSGLRSYEQYF	TRBJ2-7	TRBV27	-	-
TGTGCCAGCCCGGGGGGAGGGATGAACACTGAAGCTTTCTTT	CASPGGGMNTEAFF	TRBJ1-1	TRBV7-8	-	-
TGCGCCAGCAGCCAATACGTGGGGGCCGGCGGCAATCAGCCCCAGCATTTT	CASSQYVGAGGNQPQHF	TRBJ1-5	TRBV4-1	-	-
TGTGCCAGCAGTTTATCTCCAGGGGCCCACTATGGCTACACCTTC	CASSLSPGAHYGYTF	TRBJ1-2	TRBV27	-	once
TGTGCCAGCAGTCAGCTCCGTTTCGGGTCTCAGAACACTGAAGCTTTCTTT	CASSQLRFGSQNTEAFF	TRBJ1-1	TRBV5-4	-	-
TGTGCCAGCATACAGGCCTACGAGCAGTACTTC	CASIQAYEQYF	TRBJ2-7	TRBV6-1	-	few
TGCGCCAGCAGCCAACAGGGAAGCACTGAAGCTTTCTTT	CASSQQGSTEAFF	TRBJ1-1	TRBV4-3	-	-
TGTGCCAGCAGTTACGGGCCTTTTGGGACCGGGGAGCTGTTTTTT	CASSYGPFGTGELFF	TRBJ2-2	TRBV6-5	-	few
TGTGCCAGCAGCTTAGTCGAGGGCTACGAGCAGTACTTC	CASSLVEGYEQYF	TRBJ2-7	TRBV7-2	-	once
TGCGCCAGCAGCCTCCGACAGGAGAACACTGAAGCTTTCTTT	CASSLRQENTEAFF	TRBJ1-1	TRBV4-1	-	-
TGTGCCAGCAGTTTAGGTCCCAACAGGAACACTGAAGCTTTCTTT	CASSLGPNRNTEAFF	TRBJ1-1	TRBV27	-	-
TGTGCCAGCAGAAAGATTGGACAGGGGGACACCATATATTTT	CASRKIGQGDTIYF	TRBJ1-3	TRBV28	TRBD1	few
TGCGCCAGCAGCCGCACAATAAACCGGGACAGGGTCTCCTACGAGCAGTACTTC	CASSRTINRDRVSYEQYF	TRBJ2-7	TRBV4-1	TRBD1	-
TGTGCCAGCACCCCCGGGGGGTCGAGGTTTTATGAGCAGTTCTTC	CASTPGGSRFYEQFF	TRBJ2-1	TRBV2	TRBD2	-
TGTGCCAGCAGTTACTGGGGCGGGACAGAGAATCAGCCCCAGCATTTT	CASSYWGGTENQPQHF	TRBJ1-5	TRBV6-6	TRBD1	-
TGTGCCAGCTCACCTGCGAGCGGGAGGGCCGGAGATACGCAGTATTTT	CASSPASGRAGDTQYF	TRBJ2-3	TRBV18	TRBD2	-
TGTGCCTGGAGTATTCGGGGGTTTAACTATGGCTACACCTTC	CAWSIRGFNYGYTF	TRBJ1-2	TRBV30	-	-
TGTGCCATCAGTGAGCCGGAGGCTAATTCACCCCTCCACTTT	CAISEPEANSPLHF	TRBJ1-6	TRBV10-3	-	-
TGTGCCTGGAGGTTACAGAATAACTATGGCTACACCTTC	CAWRLQNNYGYTF	TRBJ1-2	TRBV30	-	-
TGTGCCAGCCCTACGCCGGACAGAGGGATGAACACTGAAGCTTTCTTT	CASPTPDRGMNTEAFF	TRBJ1-1	TRBV19	-	-
TGTGCCAGCAGCCCTGGGCAGGGAGGTGCAGATACGCAGTATTTT	CASSPGQGGADTQYF	TRBJ2-3	TRBV7-6	-	-
TGTGCCAGCAGCCGGGACAGGGGATTCAAAAACATTCAGTACTTC	CASSRDRGFKNIQYF	TRBJ2-4	TRBV5-4	TRBD1	few
TGCGCCAGCAGCTTCCGGACTAGCGGGGGGGTGGAGGGCACAGATACGCAGTATTTT	CASSFRTSGGVEGTDTQYF	TRBJ2-3	TRBV4-1	TRBD2	-
TGCGCCAGCAGCTTGTCGCCAGGGGCAAATGAAAAACTGTTTTTT	CASSLSPGANEKLFF	TRBJ1-4	TRBV5-1	-	few
TGTGCCAGCAGTTTAACAGGGGGAGGAAACACCATATATTTT	CASSLTGGGNTIYF	TRBJ1-3	TRBV27	TRBD1	-
TGTGCCACCAGCAGTCCTACTCGGAACACTGAAGCTTTCTTT	CATSSPTRNTEAFF	TRBJ1-1	TRBV15	-	few
TGTGCCAGCAGATTCCAGACAGGTTCGGTGGGCACTGAAGCTTTCTTT	CASRFQTGSVGTEAFF	TRBJ1-1	TRBV2	-	-
TGTGCCAGCAGCTTAGTTTCTAGCGGGGTCACAGATACGCAGTATTTT	CASSLVSSGVTDTQYF	TRBJ2-3	TRBV7-2	TRBD2	-
TGTGCCAGCAGCTTATTGGCTAGCGGGTCTGGCCGGGTGCAGTATTTT	CASSLLASGSGRVQYF	TRBJ2-3	TRBV7-2	TRBD2	-
TGTGCCAGCAGTCTAGAGAGGGGGAATGAGCAGTTCTTC	CASSLERGNEQFF	TRBJ2-1	TRBV27	-	-
TGCGCCAGCAGTCACCGGGGGGCGAATGAGCAGTTCTTC	CASSHRGANEQFF	TRBJ2-1	TRBV5-1	-	-
TGCGCCAGCAGCTTGGCCCTTTTACAAGGCACAGATACGCAGTATTTT	CASSLALLQGTDTQYF	TRBJ2-3	TRBV5-1	-	-
TGTGCCAGCAGCTTAGCTGGGACAGGGGGCAACACTGAAGCTTTCTTT	CASSLAGTGGNTEAFF	TRBJ1-1	TRBV7-9	TRBD1	-
TGTGCCAGCAGCTTGGATCAGCGGAGACTCTACGAGCAGTACTTC	CASSLDQRRLYEQYF	TRBJ2-7	TRBV5-6	-	-